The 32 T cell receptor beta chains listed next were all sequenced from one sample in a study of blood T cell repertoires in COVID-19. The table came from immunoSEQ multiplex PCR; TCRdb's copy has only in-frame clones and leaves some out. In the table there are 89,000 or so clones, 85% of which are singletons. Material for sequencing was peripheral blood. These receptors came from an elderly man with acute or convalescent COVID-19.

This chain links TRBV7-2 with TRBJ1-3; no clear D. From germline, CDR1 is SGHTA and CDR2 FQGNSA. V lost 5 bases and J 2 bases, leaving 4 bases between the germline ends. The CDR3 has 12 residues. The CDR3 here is CASSATGNTIYF. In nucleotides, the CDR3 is TGTGCCAGCAGCGCGACTGGAAACACCATATATTTT.

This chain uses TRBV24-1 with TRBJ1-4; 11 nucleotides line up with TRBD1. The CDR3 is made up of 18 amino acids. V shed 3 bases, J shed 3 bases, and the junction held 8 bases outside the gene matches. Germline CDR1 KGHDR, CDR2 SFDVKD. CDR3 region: CATSDPGTGGASNEKLFF. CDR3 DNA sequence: TGTGCCACCAGTGATCCGGGGACAGGGGGAGCCTCTAATGAAAAACTGTTTTTT.

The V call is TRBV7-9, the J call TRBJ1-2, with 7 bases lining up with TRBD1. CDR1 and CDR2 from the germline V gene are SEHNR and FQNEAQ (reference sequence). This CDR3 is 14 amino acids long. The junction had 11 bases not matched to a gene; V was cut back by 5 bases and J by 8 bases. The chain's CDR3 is CASSPQEGASGYTF. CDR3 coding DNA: TGTGCCAGCAGCCCCCAGGAGGGGGCAAGCGGCTACACCTTC. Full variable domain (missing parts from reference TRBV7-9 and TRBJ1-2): DTGVSQNPRHKITKRGQNVTFRCDPISEHNRLYWYRQTLGQGPEFLTYFQNEAQLEKSRLLSDRFSAERPKGSFSTLEIQRTEQGDSAMYLCASSPQEGASGYTFGSGTRLTVV.

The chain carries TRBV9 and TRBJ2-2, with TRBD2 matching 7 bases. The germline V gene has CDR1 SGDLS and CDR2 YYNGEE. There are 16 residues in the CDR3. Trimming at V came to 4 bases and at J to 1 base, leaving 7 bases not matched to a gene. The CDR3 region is CASSLLVAGNTGELFF. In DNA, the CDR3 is TGTGCCAGCAGCCTCTTAGTAGCGGGGAACACCGGGGAGCTGTTTTTT.

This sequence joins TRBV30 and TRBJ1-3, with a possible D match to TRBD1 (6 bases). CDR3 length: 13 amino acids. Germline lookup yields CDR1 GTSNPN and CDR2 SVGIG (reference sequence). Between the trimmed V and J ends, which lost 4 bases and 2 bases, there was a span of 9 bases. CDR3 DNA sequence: TGTGCCTGGATATACAGGGCTGGAAACACCATATATTTT. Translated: CAWIYRAGNTIYF.

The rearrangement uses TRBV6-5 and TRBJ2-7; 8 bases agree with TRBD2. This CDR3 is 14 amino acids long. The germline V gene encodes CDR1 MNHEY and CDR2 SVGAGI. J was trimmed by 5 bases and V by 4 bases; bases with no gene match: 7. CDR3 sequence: CASSFSGNGDEQYF. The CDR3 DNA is TGTGCCAGCAGTTTTAGCGGGAATGGAGACGAGCAGTACTTC.

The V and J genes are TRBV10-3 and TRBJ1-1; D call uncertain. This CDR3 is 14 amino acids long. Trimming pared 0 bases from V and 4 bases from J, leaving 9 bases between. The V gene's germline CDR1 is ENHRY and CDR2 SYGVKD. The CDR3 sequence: CAISESTRTTEAFF. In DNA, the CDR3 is TGTGCCATCAGTGAGTCGACTAGGACCACTGAAGCTTTCTTT.

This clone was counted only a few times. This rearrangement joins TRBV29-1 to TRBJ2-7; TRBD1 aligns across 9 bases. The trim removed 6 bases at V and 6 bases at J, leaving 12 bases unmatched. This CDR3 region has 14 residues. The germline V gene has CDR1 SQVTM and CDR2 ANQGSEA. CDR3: CSVDPGTGLSEQYF. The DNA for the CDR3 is TGCAGCGTGGACCCCGGGACAGGGCTTTCCGAGCAGTACTTC.

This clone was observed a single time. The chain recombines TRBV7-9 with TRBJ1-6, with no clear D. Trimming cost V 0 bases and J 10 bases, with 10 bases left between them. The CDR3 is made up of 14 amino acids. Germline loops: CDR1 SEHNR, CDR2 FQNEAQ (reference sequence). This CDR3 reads CASSLAVGESPLHF. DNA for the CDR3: TGTGCCAGCAGCTTAGCTGTGGGCGAATCACCCCTCCACTTT.

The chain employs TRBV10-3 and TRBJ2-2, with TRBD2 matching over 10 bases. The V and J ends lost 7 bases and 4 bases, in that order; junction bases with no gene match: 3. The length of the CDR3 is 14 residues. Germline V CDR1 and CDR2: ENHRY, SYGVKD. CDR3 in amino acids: CAIKREGSTGELFF. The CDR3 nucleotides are TGTGCCATCAAGCGGGAGGGCAGCACCGGGGAGCTGTTTTTT.

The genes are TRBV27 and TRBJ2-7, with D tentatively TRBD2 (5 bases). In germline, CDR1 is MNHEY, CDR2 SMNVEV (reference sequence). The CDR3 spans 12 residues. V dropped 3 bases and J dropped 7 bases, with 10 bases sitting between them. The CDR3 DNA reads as TGTGCCAGCAGTTTTCGCAGCGGAGAGCAGTACTTC. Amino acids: CASSFRSGEQYF.

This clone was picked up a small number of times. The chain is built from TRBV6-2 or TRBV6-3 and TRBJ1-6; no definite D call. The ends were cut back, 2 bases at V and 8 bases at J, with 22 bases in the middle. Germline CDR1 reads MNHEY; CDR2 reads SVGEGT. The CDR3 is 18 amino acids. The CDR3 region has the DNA TGTGCCAGCAGTTACCCCCCTGGAGCGGGGAGGGCCTATTCACCCCTCCACTTT. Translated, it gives CASSYPPGAGRAYSPLHF.

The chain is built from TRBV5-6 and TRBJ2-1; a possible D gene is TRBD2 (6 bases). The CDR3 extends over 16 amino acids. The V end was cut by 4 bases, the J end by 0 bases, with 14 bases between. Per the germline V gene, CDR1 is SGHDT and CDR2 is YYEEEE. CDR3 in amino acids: CASSPGRGSSYNEQFF. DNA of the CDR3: TGTGCCAGCAGCCCTGGTCGGGGGAGCTCCTACAATGAGCAGTTCTTC.

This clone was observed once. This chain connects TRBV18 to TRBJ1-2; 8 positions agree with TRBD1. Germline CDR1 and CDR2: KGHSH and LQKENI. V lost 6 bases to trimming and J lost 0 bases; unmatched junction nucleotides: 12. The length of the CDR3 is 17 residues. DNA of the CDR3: TGTGCCAGCTCGCCTCAGGGGGCAATCCACTCTAACTATGGCTACACCTTC. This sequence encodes CASSPQGAIHSNYGYTF. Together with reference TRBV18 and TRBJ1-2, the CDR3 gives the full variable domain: NAGVMQNPRHLVRRRGQEARLRCSPMKGHSHVYWYRQLPEEGLKFMVYLQKENIIDESGMPKERFSAEFPKEGPSILRIQQVVRGDSAAYFCASSPQGAIHSNYGYTFGSGTRLTVV.

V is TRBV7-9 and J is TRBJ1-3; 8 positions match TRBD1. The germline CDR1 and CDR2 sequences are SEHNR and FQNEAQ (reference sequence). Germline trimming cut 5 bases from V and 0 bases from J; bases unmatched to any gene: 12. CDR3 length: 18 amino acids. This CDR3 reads CASSPQSTGVGSGNTIYF. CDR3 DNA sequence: TGTGCCAGCAGCCCTCAATCGACAGGGGTCGGCTCTGGAAACACCATATATTTT. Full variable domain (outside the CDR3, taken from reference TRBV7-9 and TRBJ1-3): DTGVSQNPRHKITKRGQNVTFRCDPISEHNRLYWYRQTLGQGPEFLTYFQNEAQLEKSRLLSDRFSAERPKGSFSTLEIQRTEQGDSAMYLCASSPQSTGVGSGNTIYFGEGSWLTVV.

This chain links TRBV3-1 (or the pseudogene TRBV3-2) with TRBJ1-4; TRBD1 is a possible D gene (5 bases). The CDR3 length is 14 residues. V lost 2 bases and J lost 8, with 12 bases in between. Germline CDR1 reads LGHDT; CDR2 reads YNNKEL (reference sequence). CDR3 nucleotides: TGTGCCAGCAGCCAAAGGGGTGTAGGCGAAAAACTGTTTTTT. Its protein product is CASSQRGVGEKLFF.

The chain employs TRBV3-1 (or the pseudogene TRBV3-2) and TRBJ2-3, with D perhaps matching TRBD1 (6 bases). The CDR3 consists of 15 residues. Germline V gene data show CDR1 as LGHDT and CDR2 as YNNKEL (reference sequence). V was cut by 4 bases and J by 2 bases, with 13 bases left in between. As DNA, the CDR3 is TGTGCCAGCAGCCCGCTTGGGGGCCTCACAGATACGCAGTATTTT. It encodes CASSPLGGLTDTQYF.

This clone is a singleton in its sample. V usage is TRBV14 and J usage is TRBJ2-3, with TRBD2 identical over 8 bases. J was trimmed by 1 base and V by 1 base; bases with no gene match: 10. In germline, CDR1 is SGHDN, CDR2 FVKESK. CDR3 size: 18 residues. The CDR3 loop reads CASSQVSSGSLRTDTQYF. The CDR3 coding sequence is TGTGCCAGCAGCCAAGTATCCAGCGGGAGCCTTCGCACAGATACGCAGTATTTT.

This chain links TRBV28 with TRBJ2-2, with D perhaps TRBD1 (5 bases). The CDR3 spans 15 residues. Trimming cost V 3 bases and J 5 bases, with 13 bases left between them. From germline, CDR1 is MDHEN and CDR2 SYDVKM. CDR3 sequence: CASSFPRVGTGELFF. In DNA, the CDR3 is TGTGCCAGCAGTTTCCCCAGGGTGGGGACCGGGGAGCTGTTTTTT.

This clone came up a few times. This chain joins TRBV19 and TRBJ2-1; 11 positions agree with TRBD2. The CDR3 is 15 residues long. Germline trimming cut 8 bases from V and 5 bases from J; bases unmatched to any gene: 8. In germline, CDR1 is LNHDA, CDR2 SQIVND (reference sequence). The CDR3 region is CASWADSGRDNEQFF. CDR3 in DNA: TGTGCCAGTTGGGCTGATAGCGGGAGGGACAATGAGCAGTTCTTC.

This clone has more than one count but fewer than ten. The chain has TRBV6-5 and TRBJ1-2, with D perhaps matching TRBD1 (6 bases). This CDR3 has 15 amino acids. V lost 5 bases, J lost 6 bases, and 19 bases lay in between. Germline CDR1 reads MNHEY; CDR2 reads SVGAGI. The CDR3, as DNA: TGTGCCAGCAGTCCCTATCCAACTTCAGGGGATGGCTACACCTTC. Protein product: CASSPYPTSGDGYTF.

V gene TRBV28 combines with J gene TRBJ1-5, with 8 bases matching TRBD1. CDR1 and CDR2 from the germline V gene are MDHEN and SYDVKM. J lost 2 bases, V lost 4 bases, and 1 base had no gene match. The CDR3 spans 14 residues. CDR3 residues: CASSWGQGNQPQHF. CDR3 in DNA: TGTGCCAGCAGTTGGGGACAGGGCAATCAGCCCCAGCATTTT.

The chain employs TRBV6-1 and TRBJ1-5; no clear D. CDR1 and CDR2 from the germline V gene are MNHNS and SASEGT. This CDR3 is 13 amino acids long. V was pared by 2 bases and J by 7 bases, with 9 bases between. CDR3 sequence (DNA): TGTGCCAGCAGTGAAACAAATCAGCAGCCCCAGCATTTT. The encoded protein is CASSETNQQPQHF.

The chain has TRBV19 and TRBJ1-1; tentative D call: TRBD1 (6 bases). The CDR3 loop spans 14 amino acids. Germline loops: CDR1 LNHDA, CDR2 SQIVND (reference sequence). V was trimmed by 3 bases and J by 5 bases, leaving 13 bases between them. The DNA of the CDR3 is TGTGCCAGTAGTATCCCAGGGGTTTTAACTGAAGCTTTCTTT. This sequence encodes CASSIPGVLTEAFF.

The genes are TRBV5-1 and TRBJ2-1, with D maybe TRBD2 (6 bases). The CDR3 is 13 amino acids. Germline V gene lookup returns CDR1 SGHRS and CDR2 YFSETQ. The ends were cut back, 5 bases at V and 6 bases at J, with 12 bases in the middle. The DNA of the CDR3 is TGCGCCAGCAGTGCCGGGACTGTCAATGAGCAGTTCTTC. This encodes CASSAGTVNEQFF. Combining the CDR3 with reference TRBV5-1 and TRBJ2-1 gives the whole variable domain KAGVTQTPRYLIKTRGQQVTLSCSPISGHRSVSWYQQTPGQGLQFLFEYFSETQRNKGNFPGRFSGRQFSNSRSEMNVSTLELGDSALYLCASSAGTVNEQFFGPGTRLTVL.

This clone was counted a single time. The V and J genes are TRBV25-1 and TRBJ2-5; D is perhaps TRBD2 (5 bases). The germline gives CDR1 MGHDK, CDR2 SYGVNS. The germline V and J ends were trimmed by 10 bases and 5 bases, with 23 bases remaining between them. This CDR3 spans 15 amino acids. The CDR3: CATIRRGQPRETQYF. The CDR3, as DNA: TGTGCCACCATAAGGCGCGGGCAGCCGCGGGAGACCCAGTACTTC. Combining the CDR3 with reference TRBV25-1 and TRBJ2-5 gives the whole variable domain EADIYQTPRYLVIGTGKKITLECSQTMGHDKMYWYQQDPGMELHLIHYSYGVNSTEKGDLSSESTVSRIRTEHFPLTLESARPSHTSQYLCATIRRGQPRETQYFGPGTRLLVL.

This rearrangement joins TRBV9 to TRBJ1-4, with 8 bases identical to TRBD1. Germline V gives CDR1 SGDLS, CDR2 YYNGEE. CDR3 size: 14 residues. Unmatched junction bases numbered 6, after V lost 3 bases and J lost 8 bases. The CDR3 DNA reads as TGTGCCAGCAGCGGAAGGACAGGGAACGAAAAACTGTTTTTT. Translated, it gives CASSGRTGNEKLFF.

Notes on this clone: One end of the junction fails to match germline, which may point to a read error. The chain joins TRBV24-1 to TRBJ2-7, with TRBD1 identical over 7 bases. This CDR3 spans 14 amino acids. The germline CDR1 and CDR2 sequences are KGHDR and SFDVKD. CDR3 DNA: TGTGCCGCCAGTGATTACCCCGAGACAGGGCGGCAGTACTTC. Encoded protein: CAASDYPETGRQYF.

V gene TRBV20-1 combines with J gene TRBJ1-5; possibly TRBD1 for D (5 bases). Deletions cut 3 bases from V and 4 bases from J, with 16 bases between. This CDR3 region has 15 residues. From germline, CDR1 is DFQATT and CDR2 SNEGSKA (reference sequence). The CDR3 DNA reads TGCAGTGCTAGTCCATGGACGGGGGGGAATCAGCCCCAGCATTTT. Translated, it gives CSASPWTGGNQPQHF.

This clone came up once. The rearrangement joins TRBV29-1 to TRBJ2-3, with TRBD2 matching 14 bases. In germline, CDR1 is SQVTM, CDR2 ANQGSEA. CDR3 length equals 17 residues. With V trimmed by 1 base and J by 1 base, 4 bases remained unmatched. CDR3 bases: TGCAGCGTTGAAGGGACTAGCGGGAGGTCTGGCACAGATACGCAGTATTTT. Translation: CSVEGTSGRSGTDTQYF.

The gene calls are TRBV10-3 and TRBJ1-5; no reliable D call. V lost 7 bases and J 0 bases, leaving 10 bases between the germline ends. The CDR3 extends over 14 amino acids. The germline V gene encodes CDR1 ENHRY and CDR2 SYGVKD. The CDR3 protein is CAITPDYSNQPQHF. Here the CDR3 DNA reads TGTGCCATCACCCCTGACTATAGCAATCAGCCCCAGCATTTT.

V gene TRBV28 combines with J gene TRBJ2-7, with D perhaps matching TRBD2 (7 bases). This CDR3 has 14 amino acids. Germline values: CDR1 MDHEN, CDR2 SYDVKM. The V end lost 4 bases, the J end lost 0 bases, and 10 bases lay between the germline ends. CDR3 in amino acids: CASSWGGRSYEQYF. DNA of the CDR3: TGTGCCAGCAGTTGGGGGGGCCGCTCCTACGAGCAGTACTTC.